Following are 6 T cell receptor beta chains from one sample sequenced in a study of blood T cell repertoires in COVID-19. Assay: immunoSEQ multiplex PCR; the TCRdb copy retains only in-frame clones and omits some. The sample carries around 700,000 clones, 85% to 90% recorded once. Sample: peripheral blood. The receptors were gathered from a woman aged 18-29 years with acute or convalescent COVID-19.

Concerning this clone: A junction end diverges from the germline sequence, so it may reflect a read error. The chain combines TRBV4-1 with TRBJ2-1, with 11 bases lining up with TRBD1. Germline CDR1 and CDR2: MGHRA and YSYEKL. CDR3 length equals 14 residues. CDR3 residues: CASSPGQGGNEQFF. CDR3 coding DNA: TGCGCCAGTAGCCCGGGACAGGGGGGCAATGAGCAGTTCTTC.

CDR3 protein: CASSFAGNTGELFF. In DNA form, the CDR3 reads TGTGCCAGCAGTTTCGCGGGGAACACCGGGGAGCTGTTTTTT. The J gene is TRBJ2-2, the V gene TRBV27; possible D gene TRBD2, 5 bases. The V gene's germline CDR1 is MNHEY and CDR2 SMNVEV (reference sequence). V was cut by 3 bases and J by 1 base, with 6 bases left in between. The CDR3 contains 14 residues.

The gene calls are TRBV7-9 and TRBJ1-6; D uncertain. The germline V gene has CDR1 SEHNR and CDR2 FQNEAQ (reference sequence). CDR3 length: 15 residues. The ends were cut back, 5 bases at V and 7 bases at J, with 15 bases in the middle. CDR3 sequence reads: CASSAIGLRNSPLHF. DNA of the CDR3: TGTGCCAGCAGCGCAATTGGACTGAGAAATTCACCCCTCCACTTT. Full variable domain (rest looked up from reference TRBV7-9 and TRBJ1-6): DTGVSQNPRHKITKRGQNVTFRCDPISEHNRLYWYRQTLGQGPEFLTYFQNEAQLEKSRLLSDRFSAERPKGSFSTLEIQRTEQGDSAMYLCASSAIGLRNSPLHFGNGTRLTVT.

V is TRBV7-2 and J is TRBJ1-5; possibly TRBD1 for D (5 bases). Germline-derived CDR1 and CDR2 are SGHTA and FQGNSA. The CDR3 is 14 amino acids. Trimming cost V 1 base and J 5 bases, with 9 bases left between them. CDR3 DNA sequence: TGTGCCAGCAGCTTAGGGCAGGGTCATCAGCCCCAGCATTTT. Translating gives CASSLGQGHQPQHF.

CDR3: CASSQDPLAVRYEQYF. The CDR3 region has the DNA TGTGCCAGCAGCCAAGATCCCTTAGCGGTACGCTACGAGCAGTACTTC. V gene TRBV3-1 (or the pseudogene TRBV3-2) combines with J gene TRBJ2-7; maybe TRBD2 (6 bases). V was clipped by 0 bases and J by 3 bases, with 15 bases between them. The germline CDR1 and CDR2 sequences are LGHDT and YNNKEL (reference sequence). The length of the CDR3 is 16 residues.

This chain connects TRBV9 to TRBJ1-1, with D maybe TRBD1 (5 bases). Germline CDR1 and CDR2: SGDLS and YYNGEE. This CDR3 comprises 15 residues. The germline V and J ends were trimmed by 2 bases and 6 bases, with 17 bases remaining between them. The DNA for the CDR3 is TGTGCCAGCAGCGTGGGAGGGGTTGGGGCAGCTGAAGCTTTCTTT. Its translation: CASSVGGVGAAEAFF. The whole variable domain, remainder taken from reference TRBV9 and TRBJ1-1, is DSGVTQTPKHLITATGQRVTLRCSPRSGDLSVYWYQQSLDQGLQFLIQYYNGEERAKGNILERFSAQQFPDLHSELNLSSLELGDSALYFCASSVGGVGAAEAFFGQGTRLTVV.